The T cell receptor (beta chain) under discussion was sequenced for a study of CD8+ T cells in alopecia areata. The wider study: Tofacitinib treatment spanned 6 to 18 months, with 6 months off drug afterward. Study results and caveats: Both scalp clonality and the expanded CD8+ clones among the top 100 showed a significant decrease with tofacitinib. Affected lesional scalp, above all in alopecia totalis/universalis, was more clonal than normal scalp.

Reverse transcribed after extraction, RNA yielded cDNA as the sequencing template. Clones were read by immunoSEQ multiplex PCR, and TCRdb kept only the in-frame ones, dropping some. The sample carries roughly 99,000 clones, 80% to 85% recorded once. The treatment here: oral pan-JAK inhibitor, 5-10 mg twice daily. Lesional scalp punch biopsies and peripheral blood were collected from alopecia areata patients. Losses at the gene ends were 6 bases for V and 13 bases for J; bases not matched to a gene: 7. The CDR3 has 12 amino acids. Germline assignment: CDR1 SGHAT and CDR2 FQNNGV. A word on this clone: Its antigen is still unknown.

The TCR sequence derives from a human donor with alopecia areata. Sequencing was performed on CD8+ T cells sorted from blood, taken at week 24, from a patient treated with tofacitinib. V and J are TRBV11-2 and TRBJ2-1; TRBD1 matches 9 bases. The CDR3 DNA reads TGTGCCAGCAGTTCAACAGGGGGCGTTCAGTTCTTC. It yields the protein CASSSTGGVQFF. Drawing the rest from reference TRBV11-2 and TRBJ2-1, the complete variable domain is EAGVAQSPRYKIIEKRQSVAFWCNPISGHATLYWYQQILGQGPKLLIQFQNNGVVDDSQLPKDRFSAERLKGVDSTLKIQPAKLEDSAVYLCASSSTGGVQFFGPGTRLTVL.